This T cell receptor beta chain emerged from a study of T cell changes during pregnancy in multiple sclerosis. V was trimmed by 0 bases and J by 2 bases, leaving 12 bases between them. This CDR3 contains 16 residues. From germline, CDR1 is MNHNY and CDR2 SVGAGI (reference sequence). Clones were sequenced by immunoSEQ multiplex PCR, and TCRdb holds only the in-frame ones, with some missing. The table shows 100,000 or so clones, with about 92% occurring only once. This clone has just a few counts. V gene TRBV6-6 combines with J gene TRBJ2-3, with D tentatively TRBD2 (6 bases). Material: peripheral blood, obtained in the second trimester of pregnancy. This clonotype was sampled from a female donor with multiple sclerosis, enrolled in a pregnancy study. CDR3 in DNA: TGTGCCAGCAGTTACTCAATAGCGGAACCCACAGATACGCAGTATTTT. It specifies CASSYSIAEPTDTQYF.